The sample holds many counts of the clone carrying this TCR beta chain. Its specificity is not known. The CDR3 is 11 amino acids. The germline V gene encodes CDR1 GTSNPN and CDR2 SVGIG (reference sequence). Trimming removed 3 bases at V and 2 bases at J, with 4 bases between. Amplification of TCR beta CDR3 regions was performed using RNA transcripts as template. HTBI primers drove first-round RT-PCR of the TCR CDR3. Via MiXCR, TCRdb re-called the multiplex PCR reads, giving one row per CDR3 protein. Among 300,000 or so distinct CDR3 sequences listed, approximately 22% were seen once. Stable Graves' hyperthyroidism meant no ophthalmopathy progression within 18 months. The data are from a study of T cells in Graves' hyperthyroidism and ophthalmopathy. Study-wide results and limits: Most thyroid clonotypes expanded above 0.001 were also detected in blood.

The receptor comes from a woman aged 50 to 65 with Graves' hyperthyroidism. The V and J genes are TRBV30 and TRBJ1-2, with no clear D. The specimen was blood. The CDR3 sequence is CAWRKNYGYTF. The DNA of the CDR3 is TGTGCCTGGAGGAAGAACTATGGCTACACCTTC.